This T cell receptor beta chain was found in a study of blood T cell repertoires in COVID-19. Assay: immunoSEQ multiplex PCR; the TCRdb copy retains only in-frame clones and omits some. The sample contains under 75,000 clones, 75% to 85% of which appear only once. The germline V gene has CDR1 SGHTA and CDR2 FQGNSA. Trimming took off 5 bases at V and 2 bases at J, with 18 bases between the two ends. There are 16 residues in the CDR3. What was sequenced was peripheral blood. This clonotype was sampled from a woman aged 55-69 years with acute or convalescent COVID-19. The chain joins TRBV7-2 to TRBJ1-2, with D perhaps matching TRBD1 (6 bases). The DNA for the CDR3 is TGTGCCAGCAGCGCCCGGCTGGGGGGGGCCAACTATGGCTACACCTTC. Translating gives CASSARLGGANYGYTF.